A selection of T cell receptor beta chains follows, all from one sample in a study of T-cell reconstitution after alpha-beta-depleted transplantation in children. TCRdb redid the calling of the PCR reads with MiXCR, one entry per CDR3 protein. The table includes about 980,000 distinct CDR3 sequences, under 30% detected once. The source was PBMCs, mostly from graft donor cells, collected 360 days after TCRalphabeta/CD19-depleted stem cell transplant. The receptors stem from a boy younger than two who had a stem cell transplant for SCID, so the T cells may come from the graft donor. Both conserved end residues are trimmed from each CDR3.

length: 14; J: TRBJ2-7; V: TRBV4-1; CDR3: ASSQEGTGSVYEQY
length: 12; J: TRBJ2-2; V: TRBV19; CDR3: ASSMSDYTGELF
length: 12; J: TRBJ2-7; V: TRBV28; CDR3: ASSRRGPPYEQY
length: 11; J: TRBJ1-5; V: TRBV20-1; CDR3: SARKRDDQPQH
length: 13; J: TRBJ2-7; V: TRBV13; CDR3: ASSLGRKGSYEQY
length: 9; J: TRBJ2-7; V: TRBV29-1; CDR3: SRQGFTEQY
length: 13; J: TRBJ2-5; V: TRBV6-1; CDR3: ASSPTWDHRETQY
length: 13; J: TRBJ2-3; V: TRBV5-6; CDR3: ASSLSLAGRGTQY
length: 12; J: TRBJ2-3; V: TRBV12-3/TRBV12-4; CDR3: ASSPAGRDQPQY
length: 11; J: TRBJ2-7; V: TRBV29-1; CDR3: SVEDRGSYEQY
length: 15; J: TRBJ2-3; V: TRBV6-5; CDR3: ASSSPLRGGPTDTQY
length: 12; J: TRBJ1-1; V: TRBV6-1; CDR3: ASRRDRLNTEAF
length: 14; J: TRBJ1-6; V: TRBV5-4; CDR3: ASSFGGKSYNSPLH
length: 13; J: TRBJ2-7; V: TRBV24-1; CDR3: ATSDNHYPIHEQY
length: 10; J: TRBJ1-1; V: TRBV29-1; CDR3: SVVEGGTEAF
length: 13; J: TRBJ1-1; V: TRBV12-3/TRBV12-4; CDR3: ASNSRQGNGTEAF
length: 10; J: TRBJ2-7; V: TRBV6-5; CDR3: ASSKPGPGQY
length: 12; J: TRBJ1-6; V: TRBV20-1; CDR3: SASGGSYNSPLH
length: 9; J: TRBJ1-1; V: TRBV20-1; CDR3: SASYPSEAF
length: 13; J: TRBJ2-7; V: TRBV12-3/TRBV12-4; CDR3: ASRADRISSYEQY
length: 17; J: TRBJ2-5; V: TRBV6-5; CDR3: ASSYPGLAGDLYQETQY
length: 16; J: TRBJ1-1; V: TRBV4-1; CDR3: ASSQKEGAGHKNTEAF
length: 11; J: TRBJ1-2; V: TRBV12-3/TRBV12-4; CDR3: ASSPQGRYGYT
length: 14; J: TRBJ1-6; V: TRBV15; CDR3: ATSTRGGSANSPLH
length: 12; J: TRBJ2-4; V: TRBV10-3; CDR3: AIRGDRDPNIQY
length: 13; J: TRBJ1-2; V: TRBV7-9; CDR3: ASSLEGRSLEGYT
length: 14; J: TRBJ2-2; V: TRBV4-1; CDR3: ASSPRTGSYTGELF
length: 12; J: TRBJ2-7; V: TRBV20-1; CDR3: SASFRSTTYEQY
length: 9; J: TRBJ2-1; V: TRBV30; CDR3: AWSGGQGEF
length: 13; J: TRBJ2-3; V: TRBV9; CDR3: ASSVGQTSTDTQY
length: 12; J: TRBJ2-5; V: TRBV12-3/TRBV12-4; CDR3: ASTQVGDHETQY
length: 11; J: TRBJ2-1; V: TRBV7-6; CDR3: ASSLVLYNEQF
length: 9; J: TRBJ2-3; V: TRBV12-3/TRBV12-4; CDR3: ASSNPEAQY
length: 11; J: TRBJ2-7; V: TRBV5-1; CDR3: ASSASTAHEQY
length: 13; J: TRBJ2-3; V: TRBV7-6; CDR3: ASSLLRGEKDTQY